This TCR beta chain derives from a study of Ad26.COV2.S vaccination and SARS-CoV-2 variants. The treatment here: about 20 received Ad26.COV2.S at low or high dose, single or two shots; several received placebo; per-sample allocation not given. Day 63 following the first vaccine or placebo injection was when the samples were taken. An Ad26 vector expressing Wuhan-strain SARS-CoV-2 spike constituted the vaccine. Here immunoSEQ multiplex PCR was the method, and the copy in TCRdb shows in-frame clones only, minus some. The sample has around 350,000 clones, 80% to 90% seen once. CDR3 length equals 14 residues. Germline CDR1 SGHTA, CDR2 FQGNSA. The V gene lost 5 bases and the J gene lost 1 base, with 12 bases spanning the gap. Findings of the study overall: Vaccinees reportedly had broad spike-specific CD8+ and CD4+ T cell responses.

A remark on this clone: Its antigen remains unidentified.

The chain is built from TRBV7-2 and TRBJ2-7; TRBD2 is a possible D gene (5 bases). The source is a person between 18 and 59 years old who received the Ad26.COV2.S COVID-19 vaccine or a placebo. This sample comprised peripheral blood, obtained in a trial of Ad26.COV2.S vaccine versus placebo. Here the CDR3 reads CASSPRTYSYEQYF. The DNA for the CDR3 is TGTGCCAGCAGCCCTCGGACTTATTCCTACGAGCAGTACTTC.